Listed here are 24 T cell receptor beta chains from one sample, sequenced in a study of T-cell memory formation after mild COVID-19. TCRdb recomputed calls from the 5' RACE reads with MiXCR, one row per CDR3 protein. The sample shows fewer than 600,000 distinct CDR3 sequences, roughly a fifth of them seen only once. Material: PBMCs or a T cell subset sorted from them (not recorded which). Every receptor here comes from an adult woman who had mild COVID-19 (a few samples of this study predate the infection). Cell type and time point are not known.

This clonotype was picked up a small number of times. The V call is TRBV29-1, the J call TRBJ2-1; D remains ambiguous. The V gene lost 4 bases and the J gene lost 5 bases, with 6 bases spanning the gap. This CDR3 spans 11 amino acids. Germline assignment: CDR1 SQVTM and CDR2 ANQGSEA. The CDR3 coding sequence is TGCAGCGTTGTTGAGCACAATGAGCAGTTCTTC. It codes for CSVVEHNEQFF.

This chain connects TRBV3-1 to TRBJ2-5, with a possible D match to TRBD1 (6 bases). Between the trimmed V and J ends, which lost 1 base and 13 bases, there was a span of 13 bases. Germline-derived CDR1 and CDR2 are LGHDT and YNNKEL (reference sequence). The length of the CDR3 is 12 residues. The CDR3 DNA reads TGTGCCAGCAGCCAAGTTTCAGGGGTAGGGTACTTC. This codes for CASSQVSGVGYF.

This chain joins TRBV11-3 and TRBJ2-5, with 7 bases fitting TRBD2. The length of the CDR3 is 16 residues. Germline CDR1 and CDR2: SGHNT and YENEEA. V was pared by 3 bases and J by 5 bases, with 12 bases of the junction left unmatched. The CDR3 coding sequence is TGTGCCAGCAGCTTGGGAAGAACTAGCGCCGGGGAGACCCAGTACTTC. Protein sequence: CASSLGRTSAGETQYF.

This chain joins TRBV15 and TRBJ1-5, with TRBD1 as a possible D gene (6 bases). The CDR3 totals 16 residues. The germline V gene encodes CDR1 LNHNV and CDR2 YYDKDF (reference sequence). V gave up 0 bases and J gave up 6 bases, with 15 bases separating them. CDR3 nucleotide sequence: TGTGCCACCAGCAGAGACGGAACAGCGACAGGTCAGCCCCAGCATTTT. Protein: CATSRDGTATGQPQHF.

This clonotype was detected a few times. This rearrangement joins TRBV9 to TRBJ2-7; the match to TRBD1 covers 10 bases. The CDR3 consists of 14 residues. Trimming at V came to 3 bases and at J to 6 bases, leaving 6 bases not matched to a gene. Germline CDR1 SGDLS, CDR2 YYNGEE. CDR3 sequence reads: CASSEGQGKFEQYF. CDR3 bases: TGTGCCAGCAGCGAGGGACAGGGGAAATTCGAGCAGTACTTC.

This clonotype turned up a few times. The chain has TRBV24-1 and TRBJ2-7, with TRBD2 identical over 10 bases. The germline gives CDR1 KGHDR, CDR2 SFDVKD. The V segment lost 4 bases and the J segment 5 bases; nucleotides outside the gene matches: 10. This CDR3 is built from 16 residues. DNA of the CDR3: TGTGCCACCAGTGACAGTCGGAGCGGGAGGGTCCACGAGCAGTACTTC. It specifies CATSDSRSGRVHEQYF.

In its sample, this clonotype was seen a few times. The V and J genes are TRBV6-2 or TRBV6-3 and TRBJ2-1, with D unclear. V was clipped by 1 base and J by 9 bases, with 19 bases between them. This CDR3 region has 16 residues. Germline-derived CDR1 and CDR2 are MNHEY and SVGEGT. CDR3 sequence (DNA): TGTGCCAGCAGTTACTTCCCGCCGACTGTTTCCAGTGAGCAGTTCTTC. Its protein product is CASSYFPPTVSSEQFF.

The rearrangement uses TRBV5-5 and TRBJ1-5; D unresolved. V was shortened by 1 base and J by 0 bases, with 8 bases between the two germline ends. Germline loops: CDR1 SGHKS, CDR2 YYEKEE (reference sequence). CDR3 size: 15 residues. CDR3 residues: CASSLIVRSNQPQHF. CDR3 in DNA: TGTGCCAGCAGCTTGATAGTGCGTAGCAATCAGCCCCAGCATTTT.

This clonotype was observed a handful of times. The J gene is TRBJ2-1, the V gene TRBV12-3 or TRBV12-4; D uncertain. V gave up 5 bases and J gave up 5 bases, with 22 bases separating them. The CDR3 contains 17 residues. The CDR3 sequence: CASSPTPAGFPNNEQFF. CDR3 DNA: TGTGCCAGCAGTCCGACCCCAGCAGGTTTCCCGAACAATGAGCAGTTCTTC.

V usage is TRBV3-1 and J usage is TRBJ1-2, with 8 bases lining up with TRBD1. Trimming took 3 bases from V and 6 from J; bases not matched to a gene: 6. This CDR3 spans 14 amino acids. Germline CDR1 reads LGHDT; CDR2 reads YNNKEL (reference sequence). The CDR3 spells CASSHGQGRNGYTF. Written as DNA, the CDR3 is TGTGCCAGCAGCCATGGACAGGGTCGGAATGGCTACACCTTC.

This rearrangement joins TRBV4-1 to TRBJ2-5; no definite D call. Germline V gene data show CDR1 as MGHRA and CDR2 as YSYEKL. The V and J ends lost 3 bases and 4 bases respectively, with 9 bases between them. This CDR3 comprises 13 residues. In DNA, the CDR3 is TGCGCCAGCAGCCAGAGGTGGATAGAGACCCAGTACTTC. Translated: CASSQRWIETQYF.

The chain is built from TRBV6-5 and TRBJ2-7; 9 bases align to TRBD2. The CDR3 has 19 residues. Trimming removed 5 bases from V and 5 bases from J; junction bases left unmatched: 22. In germline, CDR1 is MNHEY, CDR2 SVGAGI. This chain's CDR3 is CASSPPQSEASGIVDEQYF. Here the CDR3 DNA reads TGTGCCAGCAGTCCACCCCAGAGTGAGGCTAGCGGGATTGTGGACGAGCAGTACTTC.

The chain links TRBV5-1 to TRBJ2-7, with D possibly TRBD2 on 5 matching bases. The CDR3 loop spans 16 amino acids. Trimming pared 0 bases from V and 3 bases from J, leaving 16 bases between. Per germline, CDR1 SGHRS and CDR2 YFSETQ. The DNA for the CDR3 is TGCGCCAGCAGCTTGGGGATCGGACTCGACGACTACGAGCAGTACTTC. Its translation: CASSLGIGLDDYEQYF.

The J gene is TRBJ1-1, the V gene TRBV15; D possibly corresponds to TRBD1 (5 bases). This CDR3 is 19 amino acids long. Germline assignment: CDR1 LNHNV and CDR2 YYDKDF (reference sequence). Trimming removed 0 bases at V and 4 bases at J, with 24 bases between. As DNA, the CDR3 is TGTGCCACCAGCAGAGATGGGCTAGAGGCCTTCAGGGTGGGCACTGAAGCTTTCTTT. This sequence encodes CATSRDGLEAFRVGTEAFF.

This clonotype has a handful of counts. J is TRBJ2-6 and V is TRBV2; the D is unclear. This CDR3 spans 15 amino acids. Deletions cut 3 bases from V and 0 bases from J, with 6 bases between. Germline V gene sequence: CDR1 SNHLY, CDR2 FYNNEI. In DNA, the CDR3 is TGTGCCAGCAGTGACCCCCTCTCTGGGGCCAACGTCCTGACTTTC. It specifies CASSDPLSGANVLTF.

This rearrangement joins TRBV7-9 to TRBJ2-7; weak D call: TRBD1 (6 bases). The CDR3 spans 13 residues. Germline V gene data show CDR1 as SEHNR and CDR2 as FQNEAQ (reference sequence). Trimming cost V 5 bases and J 6 bases, with 14 bases left between them. The CDR3 reads CASSPALRGEQYF. The CDR3 nucleotides read TGTGCCAGCAGCCCCGCCCTCAGGGGCGAGCAGTACTTC.

The chain combines TRBV27 with TRBJ1-1; D uncertain. The CDR3 sequence is 14 residues long. Looked up from germline, CDR1 is MNHEY and CDR2 is SMNVEV (reference sequence). The V end lost 0 bases, the J end lost 2 bases, and 7 bases lay between the germline ends. CDR3 region: CASSLSGKNTEAFF. In DNA, the CDR3 is TGTGCCAGCAGTTTATCAGGGAAAAACACTGAAGCTTTCTTT.

This clonotype was detected a few times. The rearrangement links TRBV5-6 to TRBJ2-3; D might be TRBD1 (6 bases). The CDR3 runs 14 residues. Germline CDR1 SGHDT, CDR2 YYEEEE. Trimming took 4 bases from V and 2 from J, leaving 11 bases between them. CDR3: CASSLGQPTDTQYF. DNA for the CDR3: TGTGCCAGCAGCCTAGGACAGCCCACAGATACGCAGTATTTT. Combining the CDR3 with reference TRBV5-6 and TRBJ2-3 gives the whole variable domain DAGVTQSPTHLIKTRGQQVTLRCSPKSGHDTVSWYQQALGQGPQFIFQYYEEEERQRGNFPDRFSGHQFPNYSSELNVNALLLGDSALYLCASSLGQPTDTQYFGPGTRLTVL.

This chain uses TRBV7-2 with TRBJ1-2; the D gene is possibly TRBD1 (6 bases). In germline, CDR1 is SGHTA, CDR2 FQGNSA. The CDR3 is 16 residues long. The V end was cut by 2 bases, the J end by 6 bases, with 19 bases between. CDR3 amino acids: CASSLSIGQRVHGYTF. The DNA of the CDR3 is TGTGCCAGCAGCTTATCTATCGGACAGAGGGTCCATGGCTACACCTTC.

In its sample, this clonotype was seen a few times. The V and J genes are TRBV29-1 and TRBJ1-2, with TRBD1 as a possible D gene (6 bases). CDR1 and CDR2 (germline): SQVTM, ANQGSEA. The CDR3 has 11 residues. V shed 5 bases and J shed 8 bases, with 12 bases lying between them. The CDR3 region is CSVWSGQGYTF. The DNA of the CDR3 is TGCAGCGTTTGGTCAGGACAGGGCTACACCTTC.

This CDR3 is CASSQEWGKRVFYEQYF. DNA of the CDR3: TGTGCCAGCAGCCAAGAATGGGGAAAGCGGGTGTTCTACGAGCAGTACTTC. The rearrangement joins TRBV4-2 to TRBJ2-7; a weak D match, TRBD2 (6 bases). The CDR3 is made up of 17 amino acids. The V and J ends lost 0 bases and 3 bases respectively, with 18 bases between them. The V gene's germline CDR1 is LGHNA and CDR2 YNFKEQ.

This clonotype was seen a handful of times. This chain joins TRBV20-1 and TRBJ2-1, with 10 nucleotides matching TRBD2. The V gene end was trimmed by 2 bases and the J gene end by 10 bases; junction bases not matched to a gene: 11. Germline loops: CDR1 DFQATT, CDR2 SNEGSKA (reference sequence). The CDR3 contains 15 residues. The CDR3 sequence: CSARQTGLANREQFF. The CDR3 DNA reads as TGCAGTGCTAGACAAACGGGACTAGCGAACAGGGAGCAGTTCTTC.

Only a few counts were recorded for this clonotype. The DNA for the CDR3 is TGTGCCAGCAGCCAAGGCAGCGGGGACCGAGAGACCCAGTACTTC. Translation gives CASSQGSGDRETQYF. The chain employs TRBV3-1 and TRBJ2-5; the match to TRBD2 covers 7 bases. The CDR3 extends over 15 amino acids. Germline loops: CDR1 LGHDT, CDR2 YNNKEL (reference sequence). J was trimmed by 4 bases and V by 1 base; bases with no gene match: 6.

This clonotype was picked up a small number of times. CDR3 residues: CASSLVDAAYEQYF. CDR3 sequence (DNA): TGTGCCAGCAGTTTAGTGGACGCAGCCTACGAGCAGTACTTC. The chain uses TRBV12-3 or TRBV12-4 and TRBJ2-7; D unclear. Trimming took 1 base from V and 2 from J, leaving 9 bases between them. The CDR3 runs to 14 residues.